This entry lists 2 T cell receptor beta chains sequenced from one sample in a study of regulatory T cells in long-lasting Graves disease. With iRepertoire HTBI primers and Arm-PCR of CDR3 regions, TCR beta libraries were built. Using its own MiXCR run on the multiplex PCR reads, TCRdb lists one record per CDR3 protein. The sample yields some 240,000 distinct CDR3 sequences, approximately 19% seen once. Sample time point: newly diagnosed GD, antithyroid drugs for less than 3 months. The TCR library was made from RNA that had been extracted from PBMCs in TRIzol. This sample was shared with a second study, whose subject was T cells in Graves' hyperthyroidism and ophthalmopathy.

Sequencing used peripheral blood mononuclear cells (PBMCs), obtained at new diagnosis, from a patient treated with antithyroid drugs. These receptors came from a woman in her 30s with Graves disease.

This clonotype showed up many times. This sequence joins TRBV9 and TRBJ1-4; tentatively, D is TRBD1 (5 bases). The CDR3 loop spans 15 amino acids. Germline V gene sequence: CDR1 SGDLS, CDR2 YYNGEE. Trimming cost V 4 bases and J 7 bases, with 17 bases left between them. CDR3 amino acids: CASSQGGNSVEKLFF. The CDR3 DNA follows: TGTGCCAGCAGCCAGGGAGGGAACTCTGTTGAAAAACTGTTTTTT.

This clonotype was counted once. A far larger clone differs by one base, so this is likely a read error. J is TRBJ2-5 and V is TRBV28; TRBD1 agrees at 9 bases. TRBJ2-4 matches the DNA end more closely, so the J call is doubtful. The CDR3 length is 16 residues. Germline V gives CDR1 MDHEN, CDR2 SYDVKM. The CDR3 coding sequence is TGTGCCAGCAGTGCACGAGGGACAGGGAAGACAAACATTCAGTACTTC. This gives the protein CASSARGTGKTNIQYF.